The 20 T cell receptor beta chains below all came from one sample that was sequenced in a study of shared clonotypes between healthy human individuals. Assay: immunoSEQ multiplex PCR; the TCRdb copy retains only in-frame clones and omits some. The sample contains approximately 980,000 clones, roughly 72% of which appear only once. The source material was memory CD4+ T cells sorted from blood. Indicated subset: CD45RA-negative fraction. Every receptor here comes from a man younger than 35 in good health.

This chain joins TRBV2 and TRBJ2-5; the match to TRBD1 covers 8 bases. This CDR3 has 14 amino acids. V gave up 7 bases and J gave up 4 bases; unmatched junction bases: 8. Germline V CDR1 and CDR2: SNHLY, FYNNEI. The CDR3 protein is CASNNRGSGETQYF. The DNA for the CDR3 is TGTGCCAGCAACAACAGGGGGAGTGGAGAGACCCAGTACTTC.

This clone was seen a handful of times. The J gene is TRBJ2-6, the V gene TRBV6-1; TRBD1 matches at 12 bases. Germline trimming cut 4 bases from V and 1 base from J; bases unmatched to any gene: 5. CDR1 MNHNS and CDR2 SASEGT come from the germline V gene. The CDR3 spans 18 residues. This CDR3 is CASSGRDRGRSGANVLTF. The CDR3 coding sequence is TGTGCCAGCAGTGGACGGGACAGGGGGCGGTCTGGGGCCAACGTCCTGACTTTC.

The rearrangement uses TRBV10-2 and TRBJ2-6; D uncertain. Germline lookup yields CDR1 WSHSY and CDR2 SAAADI. Trimming took off 1 base at V and 2 bases at J, with 9 bases between the two ends. This CDR3 region has 16 residues. CDR3 coding DNA: TGCGCCAGCAGTGAGTTGGTGGGCGCTGGGGCCAACGTCCTGACTTTC. Residues: CASSELVGAGANVLTF.

This chain connects TRBV5-4 to TRBJ2-7; a weak D match, TRBD1 (6 bases). The V end was cut by 4 bases, the J end by 6 bases, with 23 bases between. CDR1 and CDR2 from the germline V gene are SGHNT and YYREEE (reference sequence). This CDR3 contains 16 residues. CDR3 in DNA: TGTGCCAGCAGCCCGCCCGGGACACTCGCCGAGAGCGAGCAGTACTTC. Amino acids: CASSPPGTLAESEQYF.

This chain uses TRBV7-2 with TRBJ1-2, with D possibly matching TRBD1 (6 bases). This CDR3 contains 15 residues. The ends were cut back, 5 bases at V and 4 bases at J, with 17 bases in the middle. The germline V gene has CDR1 SGHTA and CDR2 FQGNSA. CDR3 protein: CASSPRTDLPYGYTF. CDR3 coding DNA: TGTGCCAGCAGCCCCCGGACAGATCTTCCCTATGGCTACACCTTC.

The CDR3 nucleotides read TGTGCCAGCAGCTTAGGGACAGGGGGCTGGAATGAGCAGTTCTTC. It translates to CASSLGTGGWNEQFF. This chain uses TRBV7-9 with TRBJ2-1; 11 nucleotides agree with TRBD1. The CDR3 loop spans 15 amino acids. V shed 1 base, J shed 7 bases, and the junction held 3 bases outside the gene matches. Germline V gives CDR1 SEHNR, CDR2 FQNEAQ (reference sequence).

The V and J genes are TRBV11-2 and TRBJ2-5; no clear D. Germline CDR1 reads SGHAT; CDR2 reads FQNNGV. V was pared by 5 bases and J by 0 bases, with 10 bases between. This CDR3 is built from 14 residues. Here the CDR3 reads CASSPLKDQETQYF. The CDR3 DNA reads TGTGCCAGCAGCCCGCTTAAGGACCAAGAGACCCAGTACTTC.

A single count supports this clone. This chain joins TRBV5-4 and TRBJ2-2; 12 nucleotides line up with TRBD2. The CDR3 spans 17 residues. The V gene's germline CDR1 is SGHNT and CDR2 YYREEE (reference sequence). J was trimmed by 9 bases and V by 3 bases; bases with no gene match: 12. Written as DNA, the CDR3 is TGTGCCAGCAGCTCCGGACTAGCGGGGACCTCTATCCGGGAGCTGTTTTTT. Translation gives CASSSGLAGTSIRELFF.

J is TRBJ2-1 and V is TRBV9; D possibly corresponds to TRBD2 (6 bases). Between the trimmed V and J ends, which lost 4 bases and 9 bases, there was a span of 14 bases. CDR3 length: 13 residues. Germline V gene lookup returns CDR1 SGDLS and CDR2 YYNGEE. CDR3 bases: TGTGCCAGCAGCCCGGAGGGACTCCTTGAGCAGTTCTTC. Amino acid sequence: CASSPEGLLEQFF.

The chain links TRBV10-3 to TRBJ2-7; no clear D. CDR1 and CDR2 from the germline V gene are ENHRY and SYGVKD. The CDR3 covers 11 residues. Between the trimmed V and J ends, which lost 6 bases and 5 bases, there was a span of 8 bases. The CDR3 is CAIRDVNEQYF. The CDR3 DNA is TGTGCCATCAGGGACGTTAACGAGCAGTACTTC.

V is TRBV5-1 and J is TRBJ2-5, with a possible D match to TRBD1 (5 bases). This CDR3 has 15 amino acids. V was cut by 0 bases and J by 3 bases, with 12 bases left in between. Germline assignment: CDR1 SGHRS and CDR2 YFSETQ. CDR3 bases: TGCGCCAGCAGCTTGGCAGGGAATCGGGAAGAGACCCAGTACTTC. Residues: CASSLAGNREETQYF.

The J gene is TRBJ2-2, the V gene TRBV6-1; 9 bases agree with TRBD2. Germline values: CDR1 MNHNS, CDR2 SASEGT. V lost 8 bases to trimming and J lost 0 bases; unmatched junction nucleotides: 4. The CDR3 contains 15 residues. CDR3 bases: TGTGCCAGCTATAGCGGGAGCGCGAACACCGGGGAGCTGTTTTTT. Translated, it gives CASYSGSANTGELFF.

The gene calls are TRBV7-9 and TRBJ2-7, with D perhaps TRBD1 (6 bases). The CDR3 sequence is 13 residues long. Trimming left V 5 bases short and J 6 bases short, with 14 bases between. CDR1 and CDR2 (germline): SEHNR, FQNEAQ (reference sequence). CDR3 DNA: TGTGCCAGCAGCCAAGCCACAGGGATCGAGCAGTACTTC. Residues: CASSQATGIEQYF.

A few counts support this clone. This rearrangement joins TRBV9 to TRBJ1-4; D might be TRBD1 (6 bases). CDR3 length: 15 amino acids. V was clipped by 4 bases and J by 4 bases, with 14 bases between them. The V gene's germline CDR1 is SGDLS and CDR2 YYNGEE. The CDR3 sequence is CASSQSGTSNEKLFF. DNA for the CDR3: TGTGCCAGCAGCCAATCCGGGACAAGTAATGAAAAACTGTTTTTT.

The chain employs TRBV5-1 and TRBJ2-1; unclear D gene. CDR3 length equals 13 residues. The V gene's germline CDR1 is SGHRS and CDR2 YFSETQ. V was shortened by 0 bases and J by 4 bases, with 5 bases between the two germline ends. The CDR3 nucleotides are TGCGCCAGCAGCTTGGTGGAGTACAATGAGCAGTTCTTC. Its protein product is CASSLVEYNEQFF.

In the case of this clone: Other DNA variants within this sample encode the same CDR3. This sequence joins TRBV7-2 and TRBJ2-7; D is uncertain. The CDR3 runs 14 residues. Trimming cost V 4 bases and J 0 bases, with 10 bases left between them. CDR1 SGHTA and CDR2 FQGNSA come from the germline V gene. The CDR3 spells CASSSRQSSYEQYF. The DNA of the CDR3 is TGTGCCAGCAGCTCTAGGCAAAGCTCCTACGAGCAGTACTTC.

This clone was recorded a few times. This chain uses TRBV29-1 with TRBJ2-1, with D possibly TRBD1 on 6 matching bases. The CDR3 covers 14 residues. V gave up 8 bases and J gave up 4 bases, with 18 bases separating them. Looked up from germline, CDR1 is SQVTM and CDR2 is ANQGSEA. CDR3 nucleotide sequence: TGCAGCCACACGCAGGGGATGGCGTACAATGAGCAGTTCTTC. Encoded protein: CSHTQGMAYNEQFF.

This clone was recorded only once. The V call is TRBV18, the J call TRBJ2-7, with a tentative D call TRBD1 (5 bases). This CDR3 is 14 amino acids long. Germline CDR1 and CDR2: KGHSH and LQKENI. Trimming left V 6 bases short and J 3 bases short, with 15 bases between. CDR3 in amino acids: CASSRVGQNYEQYF. The CDR3 region has the DNA TGTGCCAGCTCCCGAGTGGGGCAGAACTACGAGCAGTACTTC.

The V gene is TRBV6-1, the J gene TRBJ2-4, with D unresolved. Germline CDR1 reads MNHNS; CDR2 reads SASEGT. The CDR3 is 12 residues long. The V end lost 6 bases, the J end lost 5 bases, and 8 bases lay between the germline ends. CDR3 nucleotide sequence: TGTGCCAGCAGCGTAGGTGAAAACATTCAGTACTTC. This sequence encodes CASSVGENIQYF.

In this sample, this clone turned up a few times. This chain uses TRBV28 with TRBJ1-5; D is possibly TRBD1 (5 bases). The CDR3 has 15 residues. The germline gives CDR1 MDHEN, CDR2 SYDVKM. V dropped 3 bases and J dropped 0 bases, with 9 bases sitting between them. Here the CDR3 DNA reads TGTGCCAGCAGTTTTGCAGGGACTAGCAATCAGCCCCAGCATTTT. Translation gives CASSFAGTSNQPQHF. The full variable domain, its missing parts supplied by reference TRBV28 and TRBJ1-5, is DVKVTQSSRYLVKRTGEKVFLECVQDMDHENMFWYRQDPGLGLRLIYFSYDVKMKEKGDIPEGYSVSREKKERFSLILESASTNQTSMYLCASSFAGTSNQPQHFGDGTRLSIL.